This entry lists 16 T cell receptor beta chains sequenced from one sample in a study of CD8 T cells in Susac syndrome. After extraction with the RNeasy kit, 0.5 to 1 ug of the RNA was reverse transcribed using random hexamers. TCRdb used MiXCR to reprocess the immunoSEQ multiplex PCR reads, holding one entry per CDR3 protein. Of 180,000 or so distinct CDR3 sequences in the sample, roughly 94% were seen once. Sequences were obtained from CD4+ T cells from PBMCs. The receptors stem from a human donor with Susac syndrome.

The genes are TRBV7-9 and TRBJ2-2; D gene uncertain. This CDR3 has 15 amino acids. Trimming took 4 bases from V and 5 from J, leaving 14 bases between them. Germline lookup yields CDR1 SEHNR and CDR2 FQNEAQ (reference sequence). In DNA, the CDR3 is TGTGCCAGCAGCTCTCCAGGTCGGAAGACCGGGGAGCTGTTTTTT. Protein: CASSSPGRKTGELFF.

V and J are TRBV10-3 and TRBJ2-5; 7 bases align to TRBD1. The CDR3 covers 15 residues. The germline CDR1 and CDR2 sequences are ENHRY and SYGVKD. V lost 0 bases to trimming and J lost 2 bases; unmatched junction nucleotides: 3. The CDR3 sequence: CAISESTGYQETQYF. The CDR3 bases are TGTGCCATCAGTGAGTCGACAGGGTATCAAGAGACCCAGTACTTC.

The chain employs TRBV3-1 and TRBJ1-1; D is possibly TRBD1 (5 bases). V was shortened by 0 bases and J by 6 bases, with 8 bases between the two germline ends. Germline V lookup: CDR1 LGHDT, CDR2 YNNKEL (reference sequence). The CDR3 sequence is 13 residues long. The CDR3 DNA is TGTGCCAGCAGCCAAGACGGGGCGGCTGAAGCTTTCTTT. Amino acids: CASSQDGAAEAFF.

This sequence joins TRBV20-1 and TRBJ2-7; TRBD2 aligns across 7 bases. In germline, CDR1 is DFQATT, CDR2 SNEGSKA (reference sequence). With 3 bases clipped from V and 5 bases from J, the junction kept 13 bases outside the gene matches. This CDR3 is 15 amino acids long. In nucleotides, the CDR3 is TGCAGTGCTAGGTCACCCCTAACGGGGAGGGACGAGCAGTACTTC. It translates to CSARSPLTGRDEQYF.

The genes are TRBV9 and TRBJ2-2; 10 positions agree with TRBD2. The germline gives CDR1 SGDLS, CDR2 YYNGEE. V was clipped by 0 bases and J by 4 bases; unmatched bases: 6. This CDR3 has 17 amino acids. The CDR3 reads CASSVASGRAITGELFF. In nucleotides, the CDR3 is TGTGCCAGCAGCGTAGCGAGCGGGAGGGCCATCACCGGGGAGCTGTTTTTT.

This chain joins TRBV28 and TRBJ2-7; D might be TRBD1 (5 bases). The V gene lost 3 bases and the J gene lost 0 bases, with 9 bases spanning the gap. In germline, CDR1 is MDHEN, CDR2 SYDVKM. The CDR3 extends over 14 amino acids. As DNA, the CDR3 is TGTGCCAGCAGTTTCTACAGGAACTCCTACGAGCAGTACTTC. It translates to CASSFYRNSYEQYF. Supplemented by reference TRBV28 and TRBJ2-7, the full variable domain reads DVKVTQSSRYLVKRTGEKVFLECVQDMDHENMFWYRQDPGLGLRLIYFSYDVKMKEKGDIPEGYSVSREKKERFSLILESASTNQTSMYLCASSFYRNSYEQYFGPGTRLTVT.

The chain recombines TRBV4-3 with TRBJ2-3, with 7 bases matching TRBD2. V shed 3 bases and J 4 bases; nucleotides not matched to a gene: 1. Germline V gene data show CDR1 as LGHNA and CDR2 as YSLEER. This CDR3 spans 13 amino acids. CDR3 region: CASSQLAADTQYF. CDR3 coding DNA: TGCGCCAGCAGCCAGCTAGCGGCAGATACGCAGTATTTT.

V usage is TRBV15 and J usage is TRBJ1-3; D unresolved. Trimming took 3 bases from V and 1 from J, leaving 10 bases between them. The CDR3 runs 15 residues. Germline lookup yields CDR1 LNHNV and CDR2 YYDKDF (reference sequence). This chain's CDR3 is CATSSRVGSGNTIYF. The CDR3 nucleotides read TGTGCCACCAGCAGTCGGGTCGGATCTGGAAACACCATATATTTT.

This sequence joins TRBV19 and TRBJ2-7; 10 bases align to TRBD1. Germline V gene sequence: CDR1 LNHDA, CDR2 SQIVND (reference sequence). V lost 6 bases and J lost 3; bases outside the gene matches: 14. The CDR3 extends over 17 amino acids. CDR3 in amino acids: CASRRRGVGQGFYEQYF. CDR3 nucleotides: TGTGCCAGTAGGCGGAGGGGAGTGGGACAGGGGTTCTACGAGCAGTACTTC.

The chain has TRBV10-3 and TRBJ2-2, with D hard to call. Trimming took off 10 bases at V and 1 base at J, with 10 bases between the two ends. This CDR3 spans 13 amino acids. Germline loops: CDR1 ENHRY, CDR2 SYGVKD. CDR3 protein: CATGIQNTGELFF. DNA for the CDR3: TGTGCCACAGGAATCCAGAACACCGGGGAGCTGTTTTTT.

The J gene is TRBJ1-2, the V gene TRBV28; 8 bases are a match to TRBD1. This CDR3 contains 13 residues. V lost 6 bases to trimming and J lost 7 bases; unmatched junction nucleotides: 7. CDR1 and CDR2 from the germline V gene are MDHEN and SYDVKM. CDR3 DNA sequence: TGTGCCAGCAGATTCAGGGGGCGAGGTGGCTACACCTTC. Its translation is CASRFRGRGGYTF.

This chain connects TRBV27 to TRBJ1-2; weak D call: TRBD1 (6 bases). The V end lost 0 bases, the J end lost 4 bases, and 15 bases lay between the germline ends. Germline V CDR1 and CDR2: MNHEY, SMNVEV (reference sequence). The CDR3 consists of 16 residues. In DNA, the CDR3 is TGTGCCAGCAGTTTATCCCGGACAGCCTTTTTCTATGGCTACACCTTC. As protein: CASSLSRTAFFYGYTF.

This chain links TRBV30 with TRBJ1-1, with 7 bases identical to TRBD1. Germline V lookup: CDR1 GTSNPN, CDR2 SVGIG (reference sequence). The V segment lost 1 base and the J segment 4 bases; nucleotides outside the gene matches: 3. The CDR3 sequence is 13 residues long. The CDR3 coding sequence is TGTGCCTGGAGTGCTACAGGGGCCACTGAAGCTTTCTTT. Translation gives CAWSATGATEAFF.

This chain connects TRBV3-1 to TRBJ2-3; perhaps TRBD2 as D (6 bases). The CDR3 extends over 15 amino acids. V was shortened by 3 bases and J by 1 base, with 11 bases between the two germline ends. CDR1 and CDR2 from the germline V gene are LGHDT and YNNKEL (reference sequence). CDR3 in amino acids: CASSQGGEGTDTQYF. CDR3 in DNA: TGTGCCAGCAGCCAGGGCGGGGAGGGCACAGATACGCAGTATTTT.

The V and J genes are TRBV29-1 and TRBJ2-2; no reliable D call. The CDR3 extends over 12 amino acids. CDR1 SQVTM and CDR2 ANQGSEA come from the germline V gene. V was clipped by 4 bases and J by 5 bases, with 8 bases between them. DNA of the CDR3: TGCAGCGTTGGTTCTAGGACCGGGGAGCTGTTTTTT. It yields the protein CSVGSRTGELFF.

V gene TRBV10-2 combines with J gene TRBJ2-7, with TRBD2 identical over 8 bases. Germline CDR1 is WSHSY and CDR2 is SAAADI. The trim removed 6 bases at V and 2 bases at J, leaving 6 bases unmatched. The CDR3 loop spans 14 amino acids. The CDR3 loop reads CASSERGGAYEQYF. The CDR3 bases are TGCGCCAGCAGCGAACGGGGGGGCGCCTACGAGCAGTACTTC.